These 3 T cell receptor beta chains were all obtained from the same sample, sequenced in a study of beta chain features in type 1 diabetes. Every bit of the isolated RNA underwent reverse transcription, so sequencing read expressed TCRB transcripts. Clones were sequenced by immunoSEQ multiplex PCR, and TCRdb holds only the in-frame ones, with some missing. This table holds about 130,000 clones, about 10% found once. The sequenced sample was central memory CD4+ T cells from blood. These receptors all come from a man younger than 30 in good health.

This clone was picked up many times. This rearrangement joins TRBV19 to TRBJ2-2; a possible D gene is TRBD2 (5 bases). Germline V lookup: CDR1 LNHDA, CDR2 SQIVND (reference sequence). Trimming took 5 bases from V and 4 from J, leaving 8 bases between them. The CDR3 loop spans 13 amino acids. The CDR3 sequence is CASSLRGTGELFF. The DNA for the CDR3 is TGTGCCAGTAGTCTCCGGGGCACCGGGGAGCTGTTTTTT.

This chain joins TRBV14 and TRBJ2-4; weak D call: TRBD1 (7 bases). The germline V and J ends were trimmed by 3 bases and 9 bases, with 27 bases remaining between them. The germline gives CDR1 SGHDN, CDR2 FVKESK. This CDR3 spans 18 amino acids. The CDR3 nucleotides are TGTGCCAGCAGCCAGGCTAATCCAACAGGAGGGGGCGGATTCATTCAGTACTTC. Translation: CASSQANPTGGGGFIQYF.

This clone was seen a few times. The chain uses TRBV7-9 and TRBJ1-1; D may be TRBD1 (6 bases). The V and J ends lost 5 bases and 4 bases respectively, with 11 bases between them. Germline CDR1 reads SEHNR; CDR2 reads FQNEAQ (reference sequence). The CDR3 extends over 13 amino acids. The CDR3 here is CASSDQGSTEAFF. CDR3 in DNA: TGTGCCAGCAGCGATCAGGGGAGCACTGAAGCTTTCTTT.